This T cell receptor (beta chain) was observed in a study of blood T cell repertoires in COVID-19. Study at large: Collection of acute and convalescent COVID-19 samples took place in the United States, Italy and Spain. Sources were T cells, B-cell-depleted T cells, or PBMCs; the material itself was cDNA or gDNA.

Study processing details: Nucleated cell counts were estimated from reference gene primer amplification. The table came from immunoSEQ multiplex PCR; TCRdb's copy has only in-frame clones and leaves some out. V and J calls and clone size are given by that table; D and trimming were obtained from the DNA. This table holds fewer than 200,000 clones, about 85% found once. This receptor was identified in a man aged 60 to 69 who had recovered from COVID-19. The sample was peripheral blood.

CDR3 sequence reads: CASSWGTGYGNTIYF. The CDR3 DNA sequence: TGCGCCAGCAGCTGGGGAACAGGGTACGGAAACACCATATATTTT. This sequence joins TRBV5-1 and TRBJ1-3; TRBD1 is a possible D gene (6 bases). Germline V lookup: CDR1 SGHRS, CDR2 YFSETQ. The CDR3 totals 15 residues. Deletions cut 3 bases from V and 4 bases from J, with 14 bases between.